These T cell receptor beta chains were read from a single sample in a study of cytomegalovirus exposure and HLA in healthy donors. The method was immunoSEQ multiplex PCR; TCRdb's version includes in-frame clones alone and lacks a portion of them. Among just over 200,000 clones, 70% to 85% were seen once, and the ten largest hold around 1.7%. The material sequenced was PBMCs. All receptors derive from a man over 45 in good health and CMV-seronegative. Both conserved end residues are part of each CDR3. D genes are given only for firm matches. Rows may omit the clone size; those that give it use once, few, many or a size class.

D gene: .
J gene: TRBJ2-1
V gene: TRBV9
clone size: few
CDR3 DNA: TGTGCCAGCAGCGTGGGGACTGGGGGCTACAATGAGCAGTTCTTC
CDR3 protein: CASSVGTGGYNEQFF

D gene: TRBD2
J gene: TRBJ2-7
V gene: TRBV7-9
clone size: .
CDR3 DNA: TGTTCCAGCGGGCGGGGGGGCGAGCAGTACTTC
CDR3 protein: CSSGRGGEQYF

D gene: TRBD1
J gene: TRBJ2-4
V gene: TRBV10-1
clone size: .
CDR3 DNA: TGCGCCACCGAGGGACAGGACAAAAACATTCAGTACTTC
CDR3 protein: CATEGQDKNIQYF

D gene: TRBD2
J gene: TRBJ2-1
V gene: TRBV6-4
clone size: .
CDR3 DNA: TGTGCCAGCAGTGACTCCGGCGGGAGGAGTAGGAATGAGCAGTTCTTC
CDR3 protein: CASSDSGGRSRNEQFF

D gene: TRBD2
J gene: TRBJ2-5
V gene: TRBV5-4
clone size: .
CDR3 DNA: TGTGCCAGCAGCTTGGACGGGCTAGCGGGAGGGGAGACCCAGTACTTC
CDR3 protein: CASSLDGLAGGETQYF

D gene: TRBD1
J gene: TRBJ1-5
V gene: TRBV7-2
clone size: .
CDR3 DNA: TGTGCCAGCAGCCAAGGACAGGGACCCACCAATCAGCCCCAGCATTTT
CDR3 protein: CASSQGQGPTNQPQHF

D gene: TRBD2
J gene: TRBJ2-1
V gene: TRBV5-1
clone size: .
CDR3 DNA: TGCGCCAGCAGCCCGGACGGGAGGGCGTACAATGAGCAGTTCTTC
CDR3 protein: CASSPDGRAYNEQFF

D gene: TRBD2
J gene: TRBJ2-3
V gene: TRBV7-3
clone size: .
CDR3 DNA: TGTGCCAGCAGCTTACAACTAGCGGGAGGGCTGGGAGATACGCAGTATTTT
CDR3 protein: CASSLQLAGGLGDTQYF

D gene: TRBD1
J gene: TRBJ2-1
V gene: TRBV4-1
clone size: .
CDR3 DNA: TGCGCCAGCAGCCAAGTTACTGGGACAGGCCACAATGAGCAGTTCTTC
CDR3 protein: CASSQVTGTGHNEQFF

D gene: .
J gene: TRBJ2-7
V gene: TRBV9
clone size: once
CDR3 DNA: TGTGCCAGCAGCGTAGGCAGCGCTTCCTACGAGCAGTACTTC
CDR3 protein: CASSVGSASYEQYF